The rows below give T cell receptor beta chains drawn from one sample of a study of human T cells and chemical hapten exposure. MiXCR, applied by TCRdb to the RACE reads, yields one record per CDR3 protein. There are 85,000 to 130,000 distinct CDR3 sequences in the sample; 12% occur only once, and about 1.6% lies in the top ten. The source material was whole blood, sampled in connection with sensitization to the hapten diphenylcyclopropenone (DPC). The source is a woman aged 45-60 years with alopecia areata. Some clones in this sample may be carry-over from other donors' samples. CDR3s include the opening cysteine and the closing phenylalanine or tryptophan. The D gene is left open where the match is weak. Not every row has a clone size; where given, it reads once, few, many or a size class.

>.|TRBJ1-6|TRBV7-6|.
CASSLGAIGDSPLHF
TGTGCCAGCAGCTTAGGGGCAATAGGGGATTCACCCCTCCACTTT
>TRBD2|TRBJ2-3|TRBV12-3/TRBV12-4|.
CASSLSGARTDTQYF
TGTGCCAGCAGCTTAAGCGGGGCCCGCACAGATACGCAGTATTTT
>.|TRBJ2-7|TRBV2|.
CASSAPVDYRSQETYEQYF
TGTGCCAGCAGTGCCCCTGTGGACTACAGGTCCCAAGAGACCTACGAGCAGTACTTC
>TRBD2|TRBJ2-7|TRBV10-2|few
CASSETSGVSSYEQYF
TGCGCCAGCAGTGAAACTAGCGGGGTTAGCTCCTACGAGCAGTACTTC
>.|TRBJ1-5|TRBV19|few
CASSPQGLQPQHF
TGTGCCAGTAGCCCACAGGGTTTACAGCCCCAGCATTTT
>.|TRBJ1-4|TRBV3-1|many
CASSQDRRTTNEKLFF
TGTGCCAGCAGCCAAGATCGTAGGACAACTAATGAAAAACTGTTTTTT
>.|TRBJ2-7|TRBV20-1|.
CSASPQAPLEQYF
TGCAGTGCTTCACCCCAGGCCCCCCTCGAGCAGTACTTC
>.|TRBJ2-2|TRBV2|few
CASRIDRMGTGELFF
TGTGCCAGCAGGATAGACAGGATGGGGACCGGGGAGCTGTTTTTT
>.|TRBJ2-2|TRBV28|.
CASSLPLEPPGTGELFF
TGTGCCAGCAGTTTGCCCCTAGAGCCGCCGGGCACCGGGGAGCTGTTTTTT
>.|TRBJ2-3|TRBV5-1|many
CASSLWQSTDTQYF
TGCGCCAGCAGCTTGTGGCAGAGCACAGATACGCAGTATTTT
>TRBD2|TRBJ2-2|TRBV7-7|.
CASSSGRTSGGELFF
TGTGCCAGCAGCTCCGGAAGGACTAGCGGCGGGGAGCTGTTTTTT
>.|TRBJ1-2|TRBV7-2|.
CASSSMQGPYGYTF
TGTGCCAGCAGCTCAATGCAGGGGCCCTATGGCTACACCTTC
>TRBD1|TRBJ2-5|TRBV5-4|few
CASSPGTGAQETQYF
TGTGCCAGCAGCCCCGGGACAGGGGCTCAAGAGACCCAGTACTTC
>.|TRBJ2-5|TRBV2|.
CASSALSETQYF
TGTGCCAGCAGTGCCCTCTCGGAGACCCAGTACTTC